One sample yielded the 13 T cell receptor beta chains listed below, sequenced in a study of shared clonotypes between healthy human individuals. Naive CD8 cells lacked CD45RO, underwent positive selection for CCR7 and left out terminally differentiated effector memory CD45RA+ cells. Sequencing was performed with immunoSEQ multiplex PCR; in TCRdb, only in-frame clones are kept and a portion is missing. This sample carries around 2,000,000 clones, approximately 94% of them seen once, and the ten largest clones take approximately 1%. The material sequenced was naive CD8+ T cells sorted from blood. These receptors all stem from a man between 18 and 29 years old in good health.

This clone appeared once. The chain is built from TRBV6-5 and TRBJ1-2, with D tentatively TRBD1 (6 bases). Germline assignment: CDR1 MNHEY and CDR2 SVGAGI. The V end was cut by 2 bases, the J end by 2 bases, with 12 bases between. The CDR3 is 15 amino acids. The CDR3 DNA is TGTGCCAGCAGTTACAGCGGACAGATGAACTATGGCTACACCTTC. Encoded protein: CASSYSGQMNYGYTF.

Comments on this clone: Different DNA sequences within this sample yield the same CDR3. The rearrangement joins TRBV6-1 to TRBJ1-1; D may be TRBD1 (5 bases). Per germline, CDR1 MNHNS and CDR2 SASEGT. V lost 3 bases and J 4 bases, leaving 9 bases between the germline ends. The CDR3 covers 13 residues. The CDR3 reads CASSEWGSTEAFF. The CDR3 DNA reads as TGTGCCAGCAGTGAGTGGGGGAGCACTGAAGCTTTCTTT.

This sequence joins TRBV4-3 and TRBJ2-2; D remains ambiguous. The germline gives CDR1 LGHNA, CDR2 YSLEER. The V end lost 4 bases, the J end lost 5 bases, and 17 bases lay between the germline ends. The CDR3 length is 16 residues. CDR3 coding DNA: TGCGCCAGCAGCCCCCAACAAGGAGAAGGAACCGGGGAGCTGTTTTTT. This codes for CASSPQQGEGTGELFF.

This clone was counted between two and nine times. This chain joins TRBV29-1 and TRBJ1-1, with D uncertain. There are 12 residues in the CDR3. The germline CDR1 and CDR2 sequences are SQVTM and ANQGSEA. V lost 5 bases and J lost 6, with 13 bases in between. The CDR3 nucleotides are TGCAGCGTTTCGGGGATTTCTCCTGAAGCTTTCTTT. Its protein product is CSVSGISPEAFF. Full variable domain (remainder filled in from reference TRBV29-1 and TRBJ1-1): SAVISQKPSRDICQRGTSLTIQCQVDSQVTMMFWYRQQPGQSLTLIATANQGSEATYESGFVIDKFPISRPNLTFSTLTVSNMSPEDSSIYLCSVSGISPEAFFGQGTRLTVV.

This rearrangement joins TRBV19 to TRBJ1-1; TRBD1 might be the D (5 bases). From germline, CDR1 is LNHDA and CDR2 SQIVND (reference sequence). This CDR3 contains 14 residues. Trimming removed 7 bases from V and 1 base from J, with 13 bases in between. The CDR3 region is CASTPGLKNTEAFF. The CDR3 DNA reads as TGTGCCAGTACCCCGGGACTTAAGAACACTGAAGCTTTCTTT.

This clone showed up just a few times. This rearrangement joins TRBV19 to TRBJ1-5; D is undetermined. The V and J ends lost 1 base and 11 bases respectively, with 6 bases between them. The CDR3 contains 11 residues. Germline V CDR1 and CDR2: LNHDA, SQIVND (reference sequence). The DNA of the CDR3 is TGTGCCAGTAGTATAGGCATGGCCCAGCATTTT. Translated, it gives CASSIGMAQHF.

The V and J genes are TRBV5-4 and TRBJ2-5, with TRBD2 identical over 7 bases. Unmatched junction bases numbered 6, after V lost 4 bases and J lost 3 bases. The CDR3 contains 14 residues. Germline V CDR1 and CDR2: SGHNT, YYREEE (reference sequence). CDR3 protein: CASSGESGEETQYF. As DNA, the CDR3 is TGTGCCAGCAGCGGCGAGAGCGGGGAAGAGACCCAGTACTTC. The whole variable domain, remainder taken from reference TRBV5-4 and TRBJ2-5, is ETGVTQSPTHLIKTRGQQVTLRCSSQSGHNTVSWYQQALGQGPQFIFQYYREEENGRGNFPPRFSGLQFPNYSSELNVNALELDDSALYLCASSGESGEETQYFGPGTRLLVL.

The gene calls are TRBV13 and TRBJ2-1; TRBD2 might be the D (6 bases). The CDR3 length is 17 residues. Trimming pared 5 bases from V and 8 bases from J, leaving 25 bases between. CDR1 is PRHDT, CDR2 FYEKMQ, per germline (reference sequence). For the CDR3, the DNA is TGTGCCAGCAGCGCTATACCCGGGACGGGACTTTCATATGAGCAGTTCTTC. Its translation: CASSAIPGTGLSYEQFF.

In the case of this clone: Other DNA sequences from this sample encode an identical CDR3 as well. The V and J genes are TRBV2 and TRBJ2-7; D unclear. This CDR3 is built from 13 residues. CDR1 and CDR2 from the germline V gene are SNHLY and FYNNEI. V lost 1 base and J lost 4, with 8 bases in between. CDR3 amino acids: CASSEGSGYEQYF. In nucleotides, the CDR3 is TGTGCCAGCAGTGAAGGGAGTGGGTACGAGCAGTACTTC.

V gene TRBV7-8 combines with J gene TRBJ2-3, with TRBD2 matching 7 bases. The V gene end was trimmed by 1 base and the J gene end by 4 bases; junction bases not matched to a gene: 5. There are 15 residues in the CDR3. Germline V gives CDR1 SGHVS, CDR2 FQNEAQ. The CDR3 loop is CASSLGTGGSDTQYF. As DNA, the CDR3 is TGTGCCAGCAGCTTAGGTACGGGAGGCTCAGATACGCAGTATTTT.

The V call is TRBV9, the J call TRBJ2-3; unclear D gene. The germline V gene has CDR1 SGDLS and CDR2 YYNGEE. Trimming stripped 3 bases from V and 2 bases from J, with 16 bases between. The CDR3 is 16 amino acids. CDR3 DNA: TGTGCCAGCAGCGACCGACCCCGCCTTAACACAGATACGCAGTATTTT. The encoded protein is CASSDRPRLNTDTQYF. Full variable domain (missing parts from reference TRBV9 and TRBJ2-3): DSGVTQTPKHLITATGQRVTLRCSPRSGDLSVYWYQQSLDQGLQFLIQYYNGEERAKGNILERFSAQQFPDLHSELNLSSLELGDSALYFCASSDRPRLNTDTQYFGPGTRLTVL.

J is TRBJ2-5 and V is TRBV5-6; D possibly uses TRBD1 or TRBD2 (5 bases each). The germline V gene has CDR1 SGHDT and CDR2 YYEEEE. The CDR3 has 13 residues. The V gene lost 4 bases and the J gene lost 1 base, with 8 bases spanning the gap. This chain's CDR3 is CASSGGSQETQYF. The CDR3 coding sequence is TGTGCCAGCAGCGGGGGTTCCCAAGAGACCCAGTACTTC.

CDR3 nucleotides: TGTGCCAGCACCCTACTAGCGGGGTTACAAGAGACCCAGTACTTC. Translating gives CASTLLAGLQETQYF. V usage is TRBV6-6 and J usage is TRBJ2-5; 10 bases match TRBD2. CDR1 and CDR2 from the germline V gene are MNHNY and SVGAGI (reference sequence). CDR3 length: 15 residues. After removal of 7 bases from V and 2 bases from J, the junction contained 7 bases not matched to a gene.